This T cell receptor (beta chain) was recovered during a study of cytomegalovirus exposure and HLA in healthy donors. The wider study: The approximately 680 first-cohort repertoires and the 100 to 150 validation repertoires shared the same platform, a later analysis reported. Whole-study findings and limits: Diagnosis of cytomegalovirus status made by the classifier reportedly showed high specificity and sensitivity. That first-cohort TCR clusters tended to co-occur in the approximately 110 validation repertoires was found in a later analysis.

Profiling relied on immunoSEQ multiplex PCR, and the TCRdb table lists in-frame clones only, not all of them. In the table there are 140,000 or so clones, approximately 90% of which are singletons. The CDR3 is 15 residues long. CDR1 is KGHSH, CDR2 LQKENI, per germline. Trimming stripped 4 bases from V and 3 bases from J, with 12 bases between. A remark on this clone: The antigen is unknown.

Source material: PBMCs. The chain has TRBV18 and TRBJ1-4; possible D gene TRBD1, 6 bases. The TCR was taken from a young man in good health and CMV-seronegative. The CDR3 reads CASSLQQGPNEKLFF. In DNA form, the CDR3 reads TGTGCCAGCTCACTACAACAGGGACCTAATGAAAAACTGTTTTTT.